Below are 14 T cell receptor beta chains sequenced from a single sample in a study of blood T cell repertoires in COVID-19. TCRdb's table, derived via immunoSEQ multiplex PCR, lists solely in-frame clones and lacks some. The sample includes fewer than 300,000 clones, approximately 91% of them seen just once. The sample taken for sequencing was PBMCs or T cells enriched from blood (not recorded which). These receptors all come from a woman aged 40 to 55 with acute COVID-19.

Here the CDR3 reads CASSPGGNRERSPLHF. In nucleotides, the CDR3 is TGTGCCAGCAGTCCCGGGGGGAACAGGGAAAGATCACCCCTCCACTTT. The chain recombines TRBV27 with TRBJ1-6; tentatively, D is TRBD1 (6 bases). The length of the CDR3 is 16 residues. V shed 5 bases and J shed 10 bases, with 21 bases lying between them. Germline values: CDR1 MNHEY, CDR2 SMNVEV (reference sequence).

This chain joins TRBV30 and TRBJ1-2, with 7 bases aligning to TRBD1. Per the germline V gene, CDR1 is GTSNPN and CDR2 is SVGIG (reference sequence). This CDR3 spans 17 amino acids. V lost 2 bases and J lost 2; bases outside the gene matches: 14. The CDR3 coding sequence is TGTGCCTGGAGTACGTTGGCCGGGAGGGGGCTGAACTATGGCTACACCTTC. Its translation is CAWSTLAGRGLNYGYTF.

This chain joins TRBV6-1 and TRBJ2-2; no definite D call. The germline gives CDR1 MNHNS, CDR2 SASEGT. V was shortened by 2 bases and J by 9 bases, with 13 bases between the two germline ends. The CDR3 consists of 14 residues. The CDR3 spells CASSEPGLAWELFF. The CDR3 DNA follows: TGTGCCAGCAGTGAACCGGGTCTTGCGTGGGAGCTGTTTTTT.

The V gene is TRBV5-1, the J gene TRBJ1-5; D not certain. The CDR3 sequence is 13 residues long. Germline CDR1 and CDR2: SGHRS and YFSETQ. Trimming took 1 base from V and 2 from J, leaving 4 bases between them. The CDR3, as DNA: TGCGCCAGCAGCTTGCAGGGCAATCAGCCCCAGCATTTT. Translated, it gives CASSLQGNQPQHF.

V gene TRBV7-9 combines with J gene TRBJ1-4; 9 bases map to TRBD1. Germline V gene lookup returns CDR1 SEHNR and CDR2 FQNEAQ (reference sequence). The V gene end was trimmed by 5 bases and the J gene end by 7 bases; junction bases not matched to a gene: 8. CDR3 size: 15 residues. CDR3 loop: CASSTTGGLGEKLFF. As DNA, the CDR3 is TGTGCCAGCAGCACTACAGGGGGCCTTGGTGAAAAACTGTTTTTT.

This clone was observed a single time. The rearrangement uses TRBV5-8 and TRBJ2-3; D gene unclear. The CDR3 is 10 amino acids. V was pared by 5 bases and J by 7 bases, with 5 bases between. Germline V CDR1 and CDR2: SGHTS, YDEGEE. The CDR3 region has the DNA TGTGCCAGCAGTGTTAATACGCAGTATTTT. As protein: CASSVNTQYF.

The CDR3 coding sequence is TGCGCCAGCAGCCAAGATCTGACTAGCGGCTCCTACGAGCAGTACTTC. As protein: CASSQDLTSGSYEQYF. The chain joins TRBV4-3 to TRBJ2-7; 9 bases are shared with TRBD2. The germline V gene encodes CDR1 LGHNA and CDR2 YSLEER. V gave up 0 bases and J gave up 0 bases; unmatched junction bases: 3. The CDR3 spans 16 residues.

The V and J genes are TRBV6-5 and TRBJ1-5, with D perhaps matching TRBD1 (5 bases). Germline CDR1 and CDR2: MNHEY and SVGAGI. CDR3 length: 14 amino acids. V gave up 7 bases and J gave up 2 bases, with 12 bases separating them. CDR3 nucleotides: TGTGCCAGCACAGGGAGGTCGGGCAATCAGCCCCAGCATTTT. Its protein is CASTGRSGNQPQHF.

V and J are TRBV27 and TRBJ2-6; D gene ambiguous. The CDR3 is made up of 13 amino acids. Germline V CDR1 and CDR2: MNHEY, SMNVEV (reference sequence). Trimming took 6 bases from V and 4 from J, leaving 7 bases between them. The CDR3 DNA follows: TGTGCCAGCAGCCCACTCGGGGCCAACGTCCTGACTTTC. It is translated as CASSPLGANVLTF. Full variable domain (missing parts from reference TRBV27 and TRBJ2-6): EAQVTQNPRYLITVTGKKLTVTCSQNMNHEYMSWYRQDPGLGLRQIYYSMNVEVTDKGDVPEGYKVSRKEKRNFPLILESPSPNQTSLYFCASSPLGANVLTFGAGSRLTVL.

The rearrangement links TRBV5-6 to TRBJ1-2; 9 bases align to TRBD1. The CDR3 loop spans 15 amino acids. Germline CDR1 is SGHDT and CDR2 is YYEEEE. J lost 7 bases, V lost 1 base, and 8 bases had no gene match. The CDR3 DNA reads TGTGCCAGCAGCTTGCCTCCGGGACAGGGAATTGGCTACACCTTC. Protein product: CASSLPPGQGIGYTF.

The V and J genes are TRBV27 and TRBJ2-5, with 14 bases matching TRBD2. This CDR3 is built from 17 residues. V was clipped by 5 bases and J by 2 bases; unmatched bases: 7. Germline CDR1 MNHEY, CDR2 SMNVEV (reference sequence). This CDR3 is CASSPGLAGAGQETQYF. CDR3 DNA: TGTGCCAGCAGTCCGGGACTAGCGGGAGCGGGACAAGAGACCCAGTACTTC.

The chain employs TRBV2 and TRBJ1-5, with 9 bases lining up with TRBD1. Unmatched junction bases numbered 7, after V lost 6 bases and J lost 7 bases. CDR1 is SNHLY, CDR2 FYNNEI, per germline. The CDR3 has 14 residues. CDR3 residues: CASSRGQGTQPQHF. In DNA form, the CDR3 reads TGTGCCAGCAGCCGGGGACAGGGTACCCAGCCCCAGCATTTT.

This chain uses TRBV5-1 with TRBJ2-5, with TRBD2 identical over 10 bases. This CDR3 comprises 15 residues. The germline V gene encodes CDR1 SGHRS and CDR2 YFSETQ. V shed 0 bases, J shed 4 bases, and the junction held 3 bases outside the gene matches. The CDR3 region has the DNA TGCGCCAGCAGCTTGGAGTCTAGCGGGGGAGAGACCCAGTACTTC. Its protein product is CASSLESSGGETQYF.

Notes on this clone: Other DNA sequences in the same sample also yield this CDR3. The CDR3 DNA is TGCGCCAGCAGCTTGTCGGTTGTCTCTGGGGCCAACGTCCTGACTTTC. Amino acid sequence: CASSLSVVSGANVLTF. The V and J genes are TRBV5-1 and TRBJ2-6, with D uncertain. Germline V gene data show CDR1 as SGHRS and CDR2 as YFSETQ. Trimming removed 1 base at V and 0 bases at J, with 8 bases between. The CDR3 contains 16 residues.